What follows are 21 T cell receptor beta chains derived from one specimen sequenced in a study of blood T cells in healthy people across ages. The authors ran a second PCR of roughly 7 to 11 cycles using a sample-barcoded 5' primer and a J-beta primer mix. MiXCR, run by TCRdb on the 5' RACE reads, gives a single entry per CDR3 protein. The top ten clones hold around 13% of a sample with about 1.1 million distinct CDR3 sequences, 35% to 40% of them seen once. Specimen: blood. The receptors come from a young man in good health.

The rearrangement links TRBV7-3 to TRBJ1-1, with D perhaps matching TRBD1 (6 bases). Trimming pared 4 bases from V and 5 bases from J, leaving 23 bases between. This CDR3 has 17 amino acids. Germline V gene data show CDR1 as SGHTA and CDR2 as FQGTGA. The CDR3 loop reads CASSSYVPQGPGTEAFF. CDR3 in DNA: TGTGCCAGCAGCTCCTATGTCCCCCAGGGGCCGGGAACTGAAGCTTTCTTT.

This chain links TRBV2 with TRBJ2-3; weak D call: TRBD1 (6 bases). There are 14 residues in the CDR3. Germline CDR1 SNHLY, CDR2 FYNNEI. The V end lost 7 bases, the J end lost 4 bases, and 15 bases lay between the germline ends. The CDR3 is CASITEGVADTQYF. CDR3 DNA sequence: TGTGCCAGCATTACAGAGGGGGTTGCAGATACGCAGTATTTT.

The genes are TRBV29-1 and TRBJ1-1; 9 nucleotides line up with TRBD1. CDR1 is SQVTM and CDR2 is ANQGSEA in the germline V gene. V shed 6 bases, J shed 5 bases, and the junction held 7 bases outside the gene matches. This CDR3 has 13 residues. In DNA form, the CDR3 reads TGCAGCGTGGCCACAGGGGGCTGGACTGAAGCTTTCTTT. It encodes CSVATGGWTEAFF.

With regard to this clonotype: It may be a read error: a sequence one base away is much more abundant. The chain carries TRBV28 and TRBJ1-5; D remains unclear. CDR1 and CDR2 (germline): MDHEN, SYDVKM. CDR3 length: 14 amino acids. CDR3 amino acids: CASSKNSYNRPQHF. The CDR3 nucleotides read TGTGCCAGCAGTAAGAACAGTTACAATCGGCCCCAGCATTTT.

The V and J genes are TRBV2 and TRBJ1-2, with D unresolved. The CDR3 has 14 amino acids. Trimming shortened V by 2 bases and J by 5 bases, and 12 bases separated the two germline ends. Germline V gene data show CDR1 as SNHLY and CDR2 as FYNNEI. CDR3 DNA: TGTGCCAGCAGTGAACAGACTATTACTTATGGCTACACCTTC. Amino acid sequence: CASSEQTITYGYTF.

In DNA, the CDR3 is TGCAGTGCCCCGAGCGGGGGCAGTTACAATGAGCAGTTCTTC. Translating gives CSAPSGGSYNEQFF. The chain carries TRBV20-1 and TRBJ2-1, with 8 bases identical to TRBD2. J was trimmed by 4 bases and V by 6 bases; bases with no gene match: 8. CDR1 is DFQATT, CDR2 SNEGSKA, per germline (reference sequence). The CDR3 extends over 14 amino acids.

The chain uses TRBV25-1 and TRBJ1-1; D is unresolved. V was trimmed by 1 base and J by 4 bases, leaving 7 bases between them. CDR3 size: 13 residues. Per germline, CDR1 MGHDK and CDR2 SYGVNS. The CDR3 loop is CASSEWTATEAFF. The CDR3 bases are TGTGCCAGCAGTGAATGGACGGCCACTGAAGCTTTCTTT.

The chain recombines TRBV4-3 with TRBJ2-3, with D perhaps matching TRBD2 (6 bases). The CDR3 sequence is 17 residues long. The V end lost 1 base, the J end lost 0 bases, and 14 bases lay between the germline ends. Germline V gene data show CDR1 as LGHNA and CDR2 as YSLEER. The CDR3 sequence: CASSQGAGRTSTDTQYF. The CDR3 coding sequence is TGCGCCAGCAGCCAAGGGGCGGGGAGAACTAGCACAGATACGCAGTATTTT.

This sequence joins TRBV20-1 and TRBJ1-1, with unresolved D. Trimming left V 4 bases short and J 0 bases short, with 12 bases between. CDR1 is DFQATT, CDR2 SNEGSKA, per germline (reference sequence). The CDR3 spans 14 residues. The CDR3 nucleotides read TGCAGTGCTATCTCACCAGCCATGAACACTGAAGCTTTCTTT. Its translation: CSAISPAMNTEAFF.

This clonotype was recorded many times. The chain carries TRBV4-3 and TRBJ2-3; weak D call: TRBD1 (6 bases). The V end was cut by 2 bases, the J end by 4 bases, with 16 bases between. The CDR3 sequence is 16 residues long. The germline V gene has CDR1 LGHNA and CDR2 YSLEER. CDR3 sequence (DNA): TGCGCCAGCAGCCAAAACGGACCGGGACATCCAGATACGCAGTATTTT. Translating it yields CASSQNGPGHPDTQYF.

The chain couples TRBV9 to TRBJ2-7; TRBD1 or TRBD2 may be the D gene (6 bases each). Germline CDR1 is SGDLS and CDR2 is YYNGEE. This CDR3 spans 15 amino acids. V dropped 4 bases and J dropped 7 bases, with 21 bases sitting between them. Here the CDR3 DNA reads TGTGCCAGCAGCTCCCCCGGGGGCCCCTACAATGAGCAGTACTTC. Translated: CASSSPGGPYNEQYF.

The chain is built from TRBV11-2 and TRBJ1-1; D ambiguous. Trimming took off 1 base at V and 7 bases at J, with 10 bases between the two ends. Per germline, CDR1 SGHAT and CDR2 FQNNGV. The CDR3 extends over 13 amino acids. The DNA for the CDR3 is TGTGCCAGCAGCTTAGGATCCGGGAATGAAGCTTTCTTT. Translated, it gives CASSLGSGNEAFF.

The chain carries TRBV9 and TRBJ2-3, with D perhaps TRBD1 (6 bases). V was shortened by 0 bases and J by 2 bases, with 16 bases between the two germline ends. The CDR3 sequence is 17 residues long. Germline CDR1 and CDR2: SGDLS and YYNGEE. This chain's CDR3 is CASSVVGAGVSTDTQYF. CDR3 nucleotides: TGTGCCAGCAGCGTAGTAGGGGCAGGGGTCTCCACAGATACGCAGTATTTT.

The rearrangement uses TRBV24-1 and TRBJ2-5, with D possibly matching TRBD2 (5 bases). Germline V CDR1 and CDR2: KGHDR, SFDVKD. The CDR3 consists of 15 residues. Trimming removed 1 base from V and 11 bases from J, with 19 bases in between. The CDR3 DNA is TGTGCCACCAGTGATTTTAGAGAGGGAATCGATGAGCAGTACTTC. Encoded protein: CATSDFREGIDEQYF.

This clonotype was counted a few times. The V call is TRBV12-3 or TRBV12-4, the J call TRBJ2-1; D is possibly TRBD2 (5 bases). V lost 5 bases and J lost 2, with 13 bases in between. The length of the CDR3 is 15 residues. The CDR3 spells CASSAAGVTYNEQFF. CDR3 coding DNA: TGTGCCAGCAGTGCCGCCGGGGTAACCTACAATGAGCAGTTCTTC.

Only a few counts were recorded for this clonotype. This rearrangement joins TRBV10-3 to TRBJ1-2; 10 bases match TRBD1. CDR1 and CDR2 (germline): ENHRY, SYGVKD. The J segment lost 2 bases and the V segment lost 3 bases, leaving 3 bases of the junction unmatched. CDR3 length: 15 residues. Written as DNA, the CDR3 is TGTGCCATCAGTGACCCGGACAGGGGGAACTATGGCTACACCTTC. It translates to CAISDPDRGNYGYTF.

Only a few counts were recorded for this clonotype. The chain recombines TRBV9 with TRBJ1-1; D unclear. Trimming removed 3 bases from V and 4 bases from J, with 7 bases in between. The CDR3 has 12 amino acids. The germline V gene has CDR1 SGDLS and CDR2 YYNGEE. The CDR3 loop reads CASSAIGTEAFF. Written as DNA, the CDR3 is TGTGCCAGCAGCGCCATAGGCACTGAAGCTTTCTTT.

This clonotype was counted between two and nine times. V and J are TRBV30 and TRBJ1-6, with 7 bases matching TRBD1. Trimming took 7 bases from V and 7 from J; bases not matched to a gene: 13. The CDR3 spans 15 residues. Looked up from germline, CDR1 is GTSNPN and CDR2 is SVGIG (reference sequence). CDR3: CASKYQGDSNSPLHF. CDR3 nucleotides: TGTGCCTCGAAGTACCAAGGGGACAGCAATTCACCCCTCCACTTT.

This rearrangement joins TRBV4-3 to TRBJ2-3; D possibly corresponds to TRBD1 (6 bases). Trimming removed 0 bases from V and 4 bases from J, with 11 bases in between. CDR3 length: 15 amino acids. CDR1 and CDR2 from the germline V gene are LGHNA and YSLEER. Here the CDR3 DNA reads TGCGCCAGCAGCCAAGAAGGACAGTCCCCAGATACGCAGTATTTT. Its protein product is CASSQEGQSPDTQYF.

A few counts support this clonotype. This sequence joins TRBV4-2 and TRBJ2-3; TRBD2 aligns across 8 bases. The CDR3 covers 17 residues. Trimming at V came to 0 bases and at J to 0 bases, leaving 5 bases not matched to a gene. Per the germline V gene, CDR1 is LGHNA and CDR2 is YNFKEQ. CDR3 nucleotide sequence: TGTGCCAGCAGCCAAGATTTCAAGCGGGGGAGCACAGATACGCAGTATTTT. Protein sequence: CASSQDFKRGSTDTQYF.

This clonotype showed up just a few times. The rearrangement joins TRBV24-1 to TRBJ2-1; maybe TRBD2 (6 bases). This CDR3 is built from 13 residues. Germline CDR1 is KGHDR and CDR2 is SFDVKD. Between the trimmed V and J ends, which lost 1 base and 9 bases, there was a span of 9 bases. The CDR3 nucleotides read TGTGCCACCAGTGATTTTGGCGGGACTGAGCAGTTCTTC. Translation: CATSDFGGTEQFF.